Listed below are T cell receptor beta chains from one sample, sequenced in a study of CD8+CD57+ T cells in acquired aplastic anemia. One entry per CDR3 protein results from TCRdb running MiXCR on the reads. The sample carries 150,000 to 200,000 distinct CDR3 sequences, 45% to 55% recorded once. The source material was sorted CD4+, CD8+, or CD8+CD57+ T cells (not recorded which) from PBMCs. These receptors all come from a human donor with aplastic anemia. Both conserved end residues are part of each CDR3. D genes are given only for firm matches. The size of a clone is reported for some rows only, either as once, few or many, or as a class for expanded clones.

D gene	clone size	V gene	J gene	CDR3 protein	CDR3 DNA
TRBD1	-	TRBV11-1	TRBJ1-2	CASSDTQGTPRTDYGYTF	TGTGCCAGCAGCGACACACAGGGGACTCCCCGAACGGACTATGGCTACACCTTC
TRBD1	few	TRBV20-1	TRBJ2-7	CSARPHGTGVGYEQYF	TGCAGTGCTAGACCCCACGGGACAGGGGTAGGCTACGAGCAGTACTTC
-	many	TRBV19	TRBJ2-4	CASSTLGRQNIQYF	TGTGCCAGTAGTACACTCGGACGGCAAAACATTCAGTACTTC
TRBD1	-	TRBV15	TRBJ2-7	CATSRAKDRGYEQYF	TGTGCCACCAGCAGAGCGAAGGACAGGGGTTACGAGCAGTACTTC
-	-	TRBV10-3	TRBJ2-7	CAISPSGYEQYF	TGTGCCATCAGCCCCTCCGGATACGAGCAGTACTTC
TRBD1	-	TRBV7-9	TRBJ1-1	CASSPDRGGVTEAFF	TGTGCCAGCAGCCCCGACAGGGGGGGAGTCACTGAAGCTTTCTTT
-	-	TRBV10-3	TRBJ1-2	CASSTEVWSTLSYGYTF	TGTGCCAGCAGCACCGAGGTTTGGAGCACCCTGAGCTATGGCTACACCTTC
TRBD1	-	TRBV24-1	TRBJ2-7	CATSDLRQGRHEQYF	TGTGCCACCAGTGATCTACGACAGGGACGCCACGAGCAGTACTTC
TRBD1	many	TRBV25-1	TRBJ1-3	CASSEPRTGGNTIYF	TGTGCCAGCAGTGAACCCCGGACAGGGGGAAACACCATATATTTT
-	many	TRBV9	TRBJ2-1	CASSVVGLGTPRPNEQFF	TGTGCCAGCAGCGTAGTGGGGTTGGGGACTCCTCGCCCAAATGAGCAGTTCTTC
-	-	TRBV10-3	TRBJ1-2	CAISDVGGYTF	TGTGCCATCAGTGACGTAGGTGGCTACACCTTC
TRBD2	many	TRBV15	TRBJ2-1	CATSSRDYLNEQFF	TGTGCCACCAGCTCCCGGGACTACCTTAATGAGCAGTTCTTC
-	-	TRBV24-1	TRBJ1-2	CATTRTANYGYTF	TGTGCCACCACTAGGACAGCGAACTATGGCTACACCTTC
-	-	TRBV7-9	TRBJ1-6	CASSLGDSPLHF	TGTGCCAGCAGCTTAGGGGATTCACCCCTCCACTTT
-	few	TRBV5-1	TRBJ2-3	CASSSSFSDTDTQYF	TGCGCCAGCAGCTCCAGTTTTTCGGACACAGATACGCAGTATTTT
-	many	TRBV11-2	TRBJ2-7	CASSSHPWDGPYEQYF	TGTGCCAGCAGCTCCCACCCTTGGGACGGACCCTACGAGCAGTACTTC
-	-	TRBV30	TRBJ1-6	CAWSSVGGQNSPLHF	TGTGCCTGGAGCTCAGTTGGAGGGCAGAATTCACCCCTCCACTTT
-	-	TRBV30	TRBJ2-5	CAWSVGLARFQETQYF	TGTGCCTGGAGTGTAGGGCTAGCGAGATTCCAAGAGACCCAGTACTTC
-	-	TRBV24-1	TRBJ2-5	CATSGAGGDSQETQYF	TGTGCCACCAGTGGCGCCGGAGGGGACAGCCAAGAGACCCAGTACTTC
TRBD2	-	TRBV19	TRBJ2-2	CASSIGLAGGELFF	TGTGCCAGTAGTATTGGACTAGCGGGGGGTGAGCTGTTTTTT
-	-	TRBV11-2	TRBJ2-7	CASSISPWGVQGYEQYF	TGTGCCAGCAGCATCAGTCCATGGGGGGTGCAGGGGTACGAGCAGTACTTC
TRBD1	few	TRBV9	TRBJ1-2	CASSVMDRGGGYTF	TGTGCCAGCAGCGTAATGGACAGGGGAGGTGGCTACACCTTC
TRBD1	-	TRBV29-1	TRBJ2-5	CSVGEGQGWETQYF	TGCAGCGTTGGAGAGGGACAGGGCTGGGAGACCCAGTACTTC
-	many	TRBV5-5	TRBJ1-5	CASSLGSGGSNQPQHF	TGTGCCAGCAGCTTGGGGTCGGGAGGGAGCAATCAGCCCCAGCATTTT
-	-	TRBV19	TRBJ2-7	CASTGTSQPYEQYF	TGTGCCAGTACCGGGACATCTCAACCCTACGAGCAGTACTTC
TRBD1	many	TRBV7-2	TRBJ1-2	CASSLRDSSFYGYTF	TGTGCCAGCAGCCTCCGGGACAGTAGTTTCTATGGCTACACCTTC
-	-	TRBV19	TRBJ2-7	CASSITGTSDYEQYF	TGTGCCAGTAGTATCACCGGGACATCAGACTACGAGCAGTACTTC
-	many	TRBV30	TRBJ2-2	CAWFGLNTGELFF	TGTGCCTGGTTTGGACTGAACACCGGGGAGCTGTTTTTT
TRBD1	-	TRBV2	TRBJ1-2	CASSVLRDRGTNYGYTF	TGTGCCAGCAGTGTCCTAAGAGACAGGGGGACTAACTATGGCTACACCTTC
-	-	TRBV24-1	TRBJ2-2	CATSDSPGFQNTGELFF	TGTGCCACCAGTGATTCCCCGGGATTTCAAAACACCGGGGAGCTGTTTTTT
TRBD2	many	TRBV5-1	TRBJ2-5	CASSVIAGGGETQYF	TGCGCCAGCAGCGTAATAGCGGGAGGAGGAGAGACCCAGTACTTC
TRBD1	few	TRBV11-3	TRBJ2-4	CASSSGQGLNIQYF	TGTGCCAGCAGCTCGGGACAGGGGCTAAACATTCAGTACTTC
TRBD1	many	TRBV27	TRBJ2-7	CASSLSGQGSYEQYF	TGTGCCAGCAGTTTATCGGGACAGGGGTCGTACGAGCAGTACTTC
-	many	TRBV19	TRBJ2-5	CASRKPGLGTQYF	TGTGCCAGTCGAAAACCGGGCCTGGGGACCCAGTACTTC
-	once	TRBV11-2	TRBJ2-5	CASSLDRDSAGKETQYF	TGTGCCAGCAGCTTAGACCGGGATTCGGCGGGGAAGGAGACCCAGTACTTC
-	-	TRBV20-1	TRBJ1-1	CSARMAKGDRTEAFF	TGCAGTGCTAGAATGGCTAAGGGGGATCGGACTGAAGCTTTCTTT
TRBD2	-	TRBV7-9	TRBJ2-5	CASSFGASGRETQYF	TGTGCCAGCAGCTTCGGGGCTAGCGGTAGGGAGACCCAGTACTTC
-	-	TRBV10-3	TRBJ2-7	CAISDRNGYGYEQYF	TGTGCCATCAGTGATAGGAACGGATATGGCTACGAGCAGTACTTC
-	few	TRBV28	TRBJ1-1	CASSLWTAEAFF	TGTGCCAGCAGTTTGTGGACAGCTGAAGCTTTCTTT
-	many	TRBV12-3/TRBV12-4	TRBJ2-2	CASSSGTPTGELFF	TGTGCCAGCAGCTCCGGGACACCAACCGGGGAGCTGTTTTTT
-	-	TRBV3-1	TRBJ1-1	CASSPVGGTLGAEAFF	TGTGCCAGCAGCCCCGTGGGAGGGACCTTAGGGGCCGAAGCTTTCTTT
TRBD1	-	TRBV5-6	TRBJ1-6	CASSLGQGGLGSPLHF	TGTGCCAGCAGCTTGGGACAGGGAGGGTTGGGATCACCCCTCCACTTT
-	-	TRBV10-3	TRBJ2-5	CAISDSTERQETQYF	TGTGCCATCAGTGATTCGACAGAGCGACAAGAGACCCAGTACTTC
TRBD1	-	TRBV11-1	TRBJ2-1	CASSFYGDSYNEQFF	TGTGCCAGCAGCTTTTATGGGGACAGTTACAATGAGCAGTTCTTC
-	-	TRBV7-6	TRBJ1-1	CASSLDRRKTEAFF	TGTGCCAGCAGCCTAGATCGTCGGAAGACTGAAGCTTTCTTT
-	-	TRBV29-1	TRBJ1-3	CSVEVVDTIYF	TGCAGCGTTGAGGTCGTGGACACCATATATTTT
-	once	TRBV15	TRBJ2-2	CATSSVVLTGELFF	TGTGCCACCAGCAGCGTAGTACTCACCGGGGAGCTGTTTTTT
-	few	TRBV20-1	TRBJ2-1	CSARNPFGLNNKQFF	TGCAGTGCTAGAAACCCGTTTGGACTCAACAATAAGCAGTTCTTC
TRBD1	-	TRBV30	TRBJ1-3	CAWSLTGALSGNTIYF	TGTGCCTGGAGTTTAACAGGGGCCCTCTCTGGAAACACCATATATTTT
TRBD1	-	TRBV19	TRBJ1-4	CAIRGQGPGKNEKLFF	TGTGCCATACGAGGACAGGGGCCGGGGAAAAATGAAAAACTGTTTTTT